This TCR beta chain was documented in a study of T cell responses to AZD1222 COVID-19 vaccine. Study-wide results and limits: Spike-specific TCR breadth and depth rose after two AZD1222 doses.

About this clone: Its antigen remains unknown.

Trimming left V 5 bases short and J 3 bases short, with 1 base between. Germline lookup yields CDR1 SEHNR and CDR2 FQNEAQ (reference sequence). The CDR3 has 11 residues. Clones were read by immunoSEQ multiplex PCR, and TCRdb kept only the in-frame ones, dropping some. This sample has about 83,000 clones, with around 87% found just once. The sample was peripheral blood, taken on day 0 of MenACWY control vaccination. The clonotype comes from an adult in good health. This chain joins TRBV7-9 and TRBJ1-4; D gene unclear. For the CDR3, the DNA is TGTGCCAGCAGCCCTAATGAAAAACTGTTTTTT. Translated, it gives CASSPNEKLFF.